These 4 T cell receptor beta chains share one sample of origin, sequenced in a study of T cells after yellow fever vaccination. From the 5' RACE reads, TCRdb called clonotypes with MiXCR, one entry per CDR3 protein. This table holds 100,000 to 150,000 distinct CDR3 sequences, 15% found once. The sequences come from CD8+ T cells sorted from PBMCs, collected 5 days after the yellow fever booster vaccination. The receptor source for this set is a young man who received the YFV17D yellow fever vaccine.

This clonotype was counted only a few times. The chain uses TRBV6-2 or TRBV6-3 and TRBJ2-1, with D tentatively TRBD1 (6 bases). This CDR3 spans 14 amino acids. Germline V CDR1 and CDR2: MNHEY, SVGEGT. Trimming removed 2 bases from V and 4 bases from J, with 9 bases in between. CDR3 in amino acids: CASSYPQGYNEQFF. The CDR3 DNA reads TGTGCCAGCAGTTACCCACAGGGTTACAATGAGCAGTTCTTC.

This chain connects TRBV6-6 to TRBJ1-6, with D hard to call. Trimming pared 2 bases from V and 4 bases from J, leaving 6 bases between. The CDR3 runs 14 residues. Per the germline V gene, CDR1 is MNHNY and CDR2 is SVGAGI (reference sequence). The CDR3 sequence: CASSYGGYNSPLHF. The CDR3 nucleotides read TGTGCCAGCAGTTACGGCGGGTATAATTCACCCCTCCACTTT.

The chain joins TRBV4-3 to TRBJ2-5, with D hard to call. Germline V gene data show CDR1 as LGHNA and CDR2 as YSLEER. Trimming pared 1 base from V and 0 bases from J, leaving 3 bases between. This CDR3 region has 13 residues. The CDR3 here is CASSQGYQETQYF. The CDR3 DNA is TGCGCCAGCAGCCAAGGGTACCAAGAGACCCAGTACTTC.

This chain links TRBV4-1 with TRBJ1-3; D gene ambiguous. V lost 3 bases and J lost 4, with 13 bases in between. Germline CDR1 is MGHRA and CDR2 is YSYEKL. The CDR3 consists of 15 residues. CDR3 sequence reads: CASSQAPSYGNTIYF. The CDR3 region has the DNA TGCGCCAGCAGCCAGGCCCCATCTTACGGAAACACCATATATTTT.